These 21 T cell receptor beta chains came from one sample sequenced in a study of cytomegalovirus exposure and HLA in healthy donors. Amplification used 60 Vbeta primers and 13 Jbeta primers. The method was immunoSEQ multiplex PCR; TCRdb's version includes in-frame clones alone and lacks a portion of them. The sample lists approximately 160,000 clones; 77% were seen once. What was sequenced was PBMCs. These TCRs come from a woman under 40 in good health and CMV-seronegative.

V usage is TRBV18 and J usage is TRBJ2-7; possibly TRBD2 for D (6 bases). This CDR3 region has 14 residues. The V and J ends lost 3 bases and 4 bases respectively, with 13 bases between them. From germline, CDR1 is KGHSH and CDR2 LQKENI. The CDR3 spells CASSPELSGYEQYF. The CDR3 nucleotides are TGTGCCAGCTCACCCGAACTTAGCGGATACGAGCAGTACTTC.

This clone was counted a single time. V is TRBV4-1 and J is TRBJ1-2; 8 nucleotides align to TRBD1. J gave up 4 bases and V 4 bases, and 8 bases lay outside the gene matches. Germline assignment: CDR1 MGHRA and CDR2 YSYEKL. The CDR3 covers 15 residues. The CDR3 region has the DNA TGCGCCAGCAGCCTGCAGACAGGGGACCCCTATGGCTACACCTTC. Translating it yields CASSLQTGDPYGYTF.

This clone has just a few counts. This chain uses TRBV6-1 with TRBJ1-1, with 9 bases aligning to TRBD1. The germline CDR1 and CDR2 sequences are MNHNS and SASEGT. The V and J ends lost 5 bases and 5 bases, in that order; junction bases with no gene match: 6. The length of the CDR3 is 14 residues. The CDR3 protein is CASSPGTGRTEAFF. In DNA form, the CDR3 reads TGTGCCAGCAGTCCCGGGACAGGGAGGACTGAAGCTTTCTTT.

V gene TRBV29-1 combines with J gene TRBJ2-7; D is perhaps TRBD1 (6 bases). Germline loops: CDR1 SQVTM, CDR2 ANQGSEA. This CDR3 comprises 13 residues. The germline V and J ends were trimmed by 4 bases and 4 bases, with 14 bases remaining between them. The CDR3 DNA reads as TGCAGCGTTGTCCCGCCTCAGGGGTACGAGCAGTACTTC. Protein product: CSVVPPQGYEQYF.

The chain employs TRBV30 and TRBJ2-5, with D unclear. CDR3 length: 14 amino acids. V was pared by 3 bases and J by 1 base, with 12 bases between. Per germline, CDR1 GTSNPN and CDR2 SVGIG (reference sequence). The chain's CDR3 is CAWSHGSPQETQYF. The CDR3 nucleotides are TGTGCCTGGAGCCACGGTAGTCCCCAAGAGACCCAGTACTTC.

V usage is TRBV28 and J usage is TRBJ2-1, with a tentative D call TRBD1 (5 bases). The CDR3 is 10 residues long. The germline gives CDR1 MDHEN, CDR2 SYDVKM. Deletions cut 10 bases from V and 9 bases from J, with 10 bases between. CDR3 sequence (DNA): TGTGCCATCTCAGGGTCTGAGCAGTTCTTC. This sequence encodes CAISGSEQFF.

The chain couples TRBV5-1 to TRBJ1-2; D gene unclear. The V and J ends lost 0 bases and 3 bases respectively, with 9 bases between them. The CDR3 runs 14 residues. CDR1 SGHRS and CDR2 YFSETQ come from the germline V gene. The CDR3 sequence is CASSLGYSDYGYTF. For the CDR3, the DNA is TGCGCCAGCAGCTTGGGGTACAGTGACTATGGCTACACCTTC. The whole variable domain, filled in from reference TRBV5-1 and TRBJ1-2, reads KAGVTQTPRYLIKTRGQQVTLSCSPISGHRSVSWYQQTPGQGLQFLFEYFSETQRNKGNFPGRFSGRQFSNSRSEMNVSTLELGDSALYLCASSLGYSDYGYTFGSGTRLTVV.

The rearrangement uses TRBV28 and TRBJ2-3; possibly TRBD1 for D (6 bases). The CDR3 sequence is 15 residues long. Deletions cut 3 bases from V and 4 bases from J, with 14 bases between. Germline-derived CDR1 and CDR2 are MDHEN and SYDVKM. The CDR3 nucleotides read TGTGCCAGCAGTTTCGGACAGTTGGGGGCAGATACGCAGTATTTT. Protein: CASSFGQLGADTQYF.

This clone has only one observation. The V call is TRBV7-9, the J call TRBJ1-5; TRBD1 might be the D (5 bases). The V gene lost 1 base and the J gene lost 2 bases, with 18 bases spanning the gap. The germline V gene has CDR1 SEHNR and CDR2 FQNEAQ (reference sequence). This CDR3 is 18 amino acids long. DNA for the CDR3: TGTGCCAGCAGCTTAGATGCGACAGAAGTGGCCGGCAATCAGCCCCAGCATTTT. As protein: CASSLDATEVAGNQPQHF.

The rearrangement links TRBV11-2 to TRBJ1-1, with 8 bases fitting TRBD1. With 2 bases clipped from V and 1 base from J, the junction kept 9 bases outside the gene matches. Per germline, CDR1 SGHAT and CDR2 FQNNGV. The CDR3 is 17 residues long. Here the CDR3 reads CASSLPQGQGENTEAFF. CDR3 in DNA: TGTGCCAGCAGCTTACCCCAAGGACAGGGCGAGAACACTGAAGCTTTCTTT.

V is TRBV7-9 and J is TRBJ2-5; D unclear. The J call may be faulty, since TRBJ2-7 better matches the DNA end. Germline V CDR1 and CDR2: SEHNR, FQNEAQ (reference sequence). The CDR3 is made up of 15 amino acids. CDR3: CASSLGEWSSYEQYF. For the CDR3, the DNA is TGTGCCAGCAGCTTAGGCGAGTGGAGCTCCTACGAGCAGTACTTC.

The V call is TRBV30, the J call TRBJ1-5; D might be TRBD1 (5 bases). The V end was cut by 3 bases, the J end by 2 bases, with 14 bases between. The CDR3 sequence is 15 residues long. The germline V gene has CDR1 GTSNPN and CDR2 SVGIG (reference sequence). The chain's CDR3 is CAWSAPPGRNQPQHF. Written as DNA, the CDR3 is TGTGCCTGGAGCGCCCCCCCAGGGCGCAATCAGCCCCAGCATTTT.

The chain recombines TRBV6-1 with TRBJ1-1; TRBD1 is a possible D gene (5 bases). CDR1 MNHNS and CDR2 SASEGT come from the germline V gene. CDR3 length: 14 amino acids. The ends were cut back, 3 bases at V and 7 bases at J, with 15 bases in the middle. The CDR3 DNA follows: TGTGCCAGCAGTGATCGGTCCAGGGCTATTGAAGCTTTCTTT. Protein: CASSDRSRAIEAFF.

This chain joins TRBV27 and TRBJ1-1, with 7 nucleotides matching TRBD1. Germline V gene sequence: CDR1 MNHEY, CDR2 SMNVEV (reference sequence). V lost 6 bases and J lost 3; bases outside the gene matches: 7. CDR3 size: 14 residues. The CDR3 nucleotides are TGTGCCAGCAGCCGCTCTACAGGGGACACTGAAGCTTTCTTT. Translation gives CASSRSTGDTEAFF.

The CDR3 here is CASSETGRGGNQPQHF. CDR3 DNA sequence: TGCGCCAGCAGTGAAACGGGGAGGGGTGGCAATCAGCCCCAGCATTTT. The gene calls are TRBV10-2 and TRBJ1-5; D perhaps matches TRBD1 (5 bases). Germline lookup yields CDR1 WSHSY and CDR2 SAAADI. V shed 3 bases and J shed 2 bases, with 14 bases lying between them. This CDR3 contains 16 residues.

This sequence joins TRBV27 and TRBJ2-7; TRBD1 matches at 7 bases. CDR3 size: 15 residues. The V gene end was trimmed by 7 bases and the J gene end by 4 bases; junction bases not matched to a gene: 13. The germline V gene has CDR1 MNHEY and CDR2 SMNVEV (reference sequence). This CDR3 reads CASTTSRQGSYEQYF. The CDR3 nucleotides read TGTGCCAGCACCACTTCACGACAGGGTAGTTACGAGCAGTACTTC.

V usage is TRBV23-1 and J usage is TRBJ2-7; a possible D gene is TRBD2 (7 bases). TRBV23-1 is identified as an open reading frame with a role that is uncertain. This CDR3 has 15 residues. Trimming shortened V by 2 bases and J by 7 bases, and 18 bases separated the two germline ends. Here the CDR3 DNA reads TGCGCCAGCAGTCAAGGGGGGGCCATCCTAGGAGAGCAGTACTTC. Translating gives CASSQGGAILGEQYF.

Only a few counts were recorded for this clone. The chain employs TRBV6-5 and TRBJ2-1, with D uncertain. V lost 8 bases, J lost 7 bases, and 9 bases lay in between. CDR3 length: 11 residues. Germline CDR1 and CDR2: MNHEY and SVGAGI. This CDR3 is CASEARNEQFF. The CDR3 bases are TGTGCCAGCGAGGCGCGAAATGAGCAGTTCTTC.

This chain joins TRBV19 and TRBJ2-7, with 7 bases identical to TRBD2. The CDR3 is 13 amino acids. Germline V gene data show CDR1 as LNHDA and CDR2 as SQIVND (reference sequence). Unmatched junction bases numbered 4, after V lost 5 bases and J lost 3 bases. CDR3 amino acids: CASSRGEVYEQYF. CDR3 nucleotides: TGTGCCAGTAGTCGGGGGGAGGTCTACGAGCAGTACTTC.

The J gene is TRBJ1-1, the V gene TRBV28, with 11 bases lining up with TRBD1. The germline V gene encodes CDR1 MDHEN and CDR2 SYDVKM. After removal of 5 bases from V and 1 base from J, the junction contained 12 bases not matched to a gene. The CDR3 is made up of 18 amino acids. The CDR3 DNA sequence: TGTGCCAGCAGTCCTCCCACCGGACAGGGGGCCTCGAACACTGAAGCTTTCTTT. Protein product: CASSPPTGQGASNTEAFF.

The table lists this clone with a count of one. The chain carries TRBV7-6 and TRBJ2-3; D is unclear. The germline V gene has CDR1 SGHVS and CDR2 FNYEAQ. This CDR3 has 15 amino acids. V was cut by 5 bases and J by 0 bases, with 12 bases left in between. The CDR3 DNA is TGTGCCAGCAGCCGCAGGATAAGTAGCACAGATACGCAGTATTTT. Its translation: CASSRRISSTDTQYF.